This T cell receptor beta chain emerged from a study of blood T cell repertoires in COVID-19. Background on the study: Collection of acute and convalescent COVID-19 samples took place in the United States, Italy and Spain. In each case, the material was cDNA or gDNA derived from T cells, B-cell-depleted T cells, or PBMCs.

Original handling: Reference gene primer amplification in the assay estimated nucleated cell counts. Assay used: immunoSEQ multiplex PCR; TCRdb lists only in-frame clones, some missing. The V and J calls and the clone size are those of that table, but D and trimming were determined from the DNA. The sample has some 78,000 clones, about nine tenths seen once. The source material was peripheral blood. This TCR was sampled from a man aged 50 to 59 with active or convalescent COVID-19.

This chain's CDR3 is CASSSTKQDSKHTDTQYF. CDR3 sequence (DNA): TGTGCCAGCTCATCAACTAAACAGGATTCAAAACACACAGATACGCAGTATTTT. This chain joins TRBV18 and TRBJ2-3; perhaps TRBD1 as D (5 bases). The CDR3 contains 18 residues. V was clipped by 5 bases and J by 2 bases, with 23 bases between them. From germline, CDR1 is KGHSH and CDR2 LQKENI. Using reference TRBV18 and TRBJ2-3 for the parts outside the CDR3, the full variable domain is NAGVMQNPRHLVRRRGQEARLRCSPMKGHSHVYWYRQLPEEGLKFMVYLQKENIIDESGMPKERFSAEFPKEGPSILRIQQVVRGDSAAYFCASSSTKQDSKHTDTQYFGPGTRLTVL.